This T cell receptor beta chain was found in a study of regulatory T cells in long-lasting Graves disease. Turning to the study itself: Duration of antithyroid drug therapy among newly diagnosed Graves' patients was under 3 months.

Study conclusions and caveats: Among the persistent patients, roughly 2,500 public clonotypes were shared, more than the approximately 970 shared among new patients.

The TCR beta library used iRepertoire HTBI primers with Arm-PCR amplification of CDR3. TCRdb re-called the multiplex PCR reads with MiXCR, one entry per CDR3 protein. This table has about 400,000 distinct CDR3 sequences, about 16% appearing once. As for time point: newly diagnosed GD, antithyroid drugs for less than 3 months. Researchers made the TCR library from RNA that was extracted from PBMCs. Patients met American Thyroid Association criteria for Graves' disease. This clonotype was seen only a few times. As yet, its antigen is unknown. Sequenced material: peripheral blood mononuclear cells (PBMCs), taken at new diagnosis, from a patient treated with antithyroid drugs. The origin of this receptor is a female donor with Graves disease.

DNA of the CDR3: TGTGCCAGCAGTTACCCGCCAGGGGCGGGTTTCTACAATGAGCAGTTCTTC. Residues: CASSYPPGAGFYNEQFF. V and J are TRBV6-2 or TRBV6-3 and TRBJ2-1, with D possibly matching TRBD1 (6 bases). The V end was cut by 2 bases, the J end by 3 bases, with 17 bases between. Per germline, CDR1 MNHEY and CDR2 SVGEGT. CDR3 length: 17 residues.